The source of this T cell receptor beta chain is a study of neoadjuvant anti-PD-1 for oral cavity cancer. Documented time point: after neoadjuvant nivolumab, at surgical resection. Patients had newly diagnosed, untreated stage II-IVA oral cavity squamous cell carcinoma. The patients had HPV-negative, locally advanced oral cavity squamous cell carcinoma. This clone was seen just once. Libraries were prepared by immunoSEQ multiplex PCR; TCRdb keeps only in-frame clonotypes and omits some of them. This table has tens of thousands of clones, about three quarters appearing once. This receptor was taken from a person between 40 and 79 years old with oral cavity squamous cell carcinoma. The sample was PBMCs, taken after nivolumab (anti-PD-1) treatment.

Here the CDR3 reads CASSVRGTGGQEQYF. DNA of the CDR3: TGTGCCAGCAGTGTTCGCGGGACAGGGGGCCAGGAGCAGTACTTC. This chain uses TRBV25-1 with TRBJ2-7; 12 bases are a match to TRBD1. Unmatched junction bases numbered 8, after V lost 4 bases and J lost 7 bases. Germline CDR1 is MGHDK and CDR2 is SYGVNS. This CDR3 has 15 residues.